A single T cell receptor beta chain is shown here with its context. The antigen remains unidentified. This sample is part of a study of shared clonotypes between healthy human individuals. Study results and caveats: Larger richness was generally estimated for naive than memory subsets.

Data came from immunoSEQ multiplex PCR; TCRdb stores just in-frame clones and leaves some out. Of 950,000 to 1,200,000 clones in the sample, roughly 80% were seen once. The germline V and J ends were trimmed by 3 bases and 5 bases, with 17 bases remaining between them. This CDR3 region has 15 residues. Germline CDR1 is SGDLS and CDR2 is YYNGEE. The chain combines TRBV9 with TRBJ2-5, with D perhaps assigned TRBD1 or TRBD2 (5 bases each). Sequenced: memory CD4+ T cells from PBMCs. Subset: CD45RA-negative fraction. This TCR was recovered from a man in his late teens or twenties in good health. Some clones in this sample may be carry-over from other donors' samples. The CDR3 region is CASSGEGQGAETQYF. CDR3 DNA: TGTGCCAGCAGCGGAGAGGGCCAGGGCGCGGAGACCCAGTACTTC.